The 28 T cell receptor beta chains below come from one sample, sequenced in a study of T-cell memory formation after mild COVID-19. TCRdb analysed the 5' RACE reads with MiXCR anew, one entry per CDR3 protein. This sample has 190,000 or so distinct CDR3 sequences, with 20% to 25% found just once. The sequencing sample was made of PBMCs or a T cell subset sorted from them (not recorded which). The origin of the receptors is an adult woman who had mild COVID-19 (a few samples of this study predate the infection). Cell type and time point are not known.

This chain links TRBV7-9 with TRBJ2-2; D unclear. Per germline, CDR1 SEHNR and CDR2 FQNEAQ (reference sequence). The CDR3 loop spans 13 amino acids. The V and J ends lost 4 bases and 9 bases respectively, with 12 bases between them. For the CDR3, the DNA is TGTGCCAGCAGCTCGGACCCCCACCGGGAGCTGTTTTTT. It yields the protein CASSSDPHRELFF.

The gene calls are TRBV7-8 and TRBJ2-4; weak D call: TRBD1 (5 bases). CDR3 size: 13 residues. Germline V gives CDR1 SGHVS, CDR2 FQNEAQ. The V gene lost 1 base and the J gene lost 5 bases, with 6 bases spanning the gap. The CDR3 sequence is CASSLVGQNIQYF. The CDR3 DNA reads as TGTGCCAGCAGCTTAGTGGGGCAAAACATTCAGTACTTC.

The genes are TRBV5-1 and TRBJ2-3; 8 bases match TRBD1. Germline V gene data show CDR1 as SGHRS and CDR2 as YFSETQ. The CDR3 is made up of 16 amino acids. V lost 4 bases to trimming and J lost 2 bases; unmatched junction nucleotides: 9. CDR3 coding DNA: TGCGCCAGCAGCCCCGGACAGGGTGGTACCACAGATACGCAGTATTTT. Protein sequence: CASSPGQGGTTDTQYF.

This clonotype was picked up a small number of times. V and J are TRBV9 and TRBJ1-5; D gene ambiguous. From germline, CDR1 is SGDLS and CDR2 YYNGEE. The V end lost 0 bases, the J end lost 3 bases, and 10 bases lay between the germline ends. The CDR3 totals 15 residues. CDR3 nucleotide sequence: TGTGCCAGCAGCGTAGATTCGGGGTTCAATCAGCCCCAGCATTTT. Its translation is CASSVDSGFNQPQHF.

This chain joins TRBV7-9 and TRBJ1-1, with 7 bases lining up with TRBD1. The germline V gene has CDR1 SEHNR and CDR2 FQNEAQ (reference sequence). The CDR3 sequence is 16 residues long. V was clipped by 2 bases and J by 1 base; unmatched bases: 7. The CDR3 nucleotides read TGTGCCAGCAGCTTATTCATGGGGACAGCGAACACTGAAGCTTTCTTT. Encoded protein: CASSLFMGTANTEAFF.

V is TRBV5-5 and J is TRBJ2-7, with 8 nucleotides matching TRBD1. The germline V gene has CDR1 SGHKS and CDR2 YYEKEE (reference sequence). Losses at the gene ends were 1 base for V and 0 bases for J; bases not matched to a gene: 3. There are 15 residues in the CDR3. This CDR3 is CASSLRTGSSYEQYV. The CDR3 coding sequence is TGTGCCAGCAGCTTGAGGACAGGGAGCTCCTACGAGCAGTACGTC.

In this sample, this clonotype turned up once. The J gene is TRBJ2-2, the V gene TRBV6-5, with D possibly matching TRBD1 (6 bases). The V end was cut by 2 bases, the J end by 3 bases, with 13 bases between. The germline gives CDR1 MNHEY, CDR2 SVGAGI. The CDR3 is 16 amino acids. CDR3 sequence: CASSYGAGDHTGELFF. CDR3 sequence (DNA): TGTGCCAGCAGTTACGGAGCAGGGGACCACACCGGGGAGCTGTTTTTT.

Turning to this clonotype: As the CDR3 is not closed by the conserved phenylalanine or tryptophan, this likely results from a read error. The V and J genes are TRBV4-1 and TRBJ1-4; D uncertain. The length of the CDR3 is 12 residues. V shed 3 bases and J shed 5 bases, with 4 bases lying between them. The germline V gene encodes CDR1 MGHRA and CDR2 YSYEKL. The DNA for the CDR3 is TGCGCCAGCAGCCAGGAAAATGAAAAACTGTTTGTT. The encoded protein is CASSQENEKLFV.

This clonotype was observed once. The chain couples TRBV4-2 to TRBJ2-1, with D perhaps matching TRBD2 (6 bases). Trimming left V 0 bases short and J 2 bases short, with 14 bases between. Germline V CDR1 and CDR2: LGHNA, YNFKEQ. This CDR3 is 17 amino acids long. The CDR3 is CASSQDLTRDAYNEQFF. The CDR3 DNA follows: TGTGCCAGCAGCCAAGATCTGACGCGGGATGCCTACAATGAGCAGTTCTTC.

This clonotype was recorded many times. The CDR3 DNA follows: TGTGCCAGCAGCCAAGTTTACGGGAGCACCGGGGAGCTGTTTTTT. It codes for CASSQVYGSTGELFF. The J gene is TRBJ2-2, the V gene TRBV14, with D possibly TRBD2 on 6 matching bases. With 1 base removed from V and 4 bases from J, the gap between germline ends came to 10 bases. Germline V gene lookup returns CDR1 SGHDN and CDR2 FVKESK. The CDR3 has 15 amino acids. The full variable domain, rest sourced from reference TRBV14 and TRBJ2-2, is EAGVTQFPSHSVIEKGQTVTLRCDPISGHDNLYWYRRVMGKEIKFLLHFVKESKQDESGMPNNRFLAERTGGTYSTLKVQPAELEDSGVYFCASSQVYGSTGELFFGEGSRLTVL.

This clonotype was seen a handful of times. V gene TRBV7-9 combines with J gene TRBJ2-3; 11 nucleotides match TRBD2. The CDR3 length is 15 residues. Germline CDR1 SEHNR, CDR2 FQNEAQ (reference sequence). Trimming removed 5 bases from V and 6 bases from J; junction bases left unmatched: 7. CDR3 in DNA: TGTGCCAGCAGCCCCGGGACTAGCGGCAGGGATACGCAGTATTTT. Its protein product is CASSPGTSGRDTQYF.

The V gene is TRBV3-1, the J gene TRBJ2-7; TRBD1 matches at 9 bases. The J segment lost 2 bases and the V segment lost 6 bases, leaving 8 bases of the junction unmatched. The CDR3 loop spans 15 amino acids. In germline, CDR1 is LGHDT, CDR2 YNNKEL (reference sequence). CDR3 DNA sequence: TGTGCCAGCAGATCAATGGGACAGGGCACCTACGAGCAGTACTTC. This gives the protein CASRSMGQGTYEQYF.

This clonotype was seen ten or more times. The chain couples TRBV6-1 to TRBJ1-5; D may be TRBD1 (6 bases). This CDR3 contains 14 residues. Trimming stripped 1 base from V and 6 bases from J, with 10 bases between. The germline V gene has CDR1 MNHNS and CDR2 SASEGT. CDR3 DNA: TGTGCCAGCAGTGAAGGACAGGAAGGTCAGCCCCAGCATTTT. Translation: CASSEGQEGQPQHF.

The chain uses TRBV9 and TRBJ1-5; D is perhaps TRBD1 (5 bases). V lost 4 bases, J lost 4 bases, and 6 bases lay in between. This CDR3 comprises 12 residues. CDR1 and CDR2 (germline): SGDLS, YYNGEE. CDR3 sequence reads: CASSKGNQPQHF. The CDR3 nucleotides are TGTGCCAGCAGCAAGGGGAATCAGCCCCAGCATTTT.

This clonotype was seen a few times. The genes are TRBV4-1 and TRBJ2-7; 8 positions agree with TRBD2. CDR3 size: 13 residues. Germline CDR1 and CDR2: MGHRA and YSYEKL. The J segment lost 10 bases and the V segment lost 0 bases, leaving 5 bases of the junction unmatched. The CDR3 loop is CASSQEQTSGQYF. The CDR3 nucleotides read TGCGCCAGCAGCCAAGAACAAACTAGCGGACAGTACTTC.

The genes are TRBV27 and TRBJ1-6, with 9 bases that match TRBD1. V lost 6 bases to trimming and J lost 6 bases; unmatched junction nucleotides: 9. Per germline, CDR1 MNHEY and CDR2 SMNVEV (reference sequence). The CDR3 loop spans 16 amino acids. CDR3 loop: CASSITGTGFNSPLHF. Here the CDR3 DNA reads TGTGCCAGCAGCATTACCGGGACAGGGTTTAATTCACCCCTCCACTTT.

In nucleotides, the CDR3 is TGTGCCACCAGCAGAAGTACAGGGAGCACTGAAGCTTTCTTT. The encoded protein is CATSRSTGSTEAFF. This sequence joins TRBV15 and TRBJ1-1, with a possible D match to TRBD1 (6 bases). CDR1 LNHNV and CDR2 YYDKDF come from the germline V gene (reference sequence). The CDR3 has 14 residues. Trimming took off 2 bases at V and 4 bases at J, with 11 bases between the two ends.

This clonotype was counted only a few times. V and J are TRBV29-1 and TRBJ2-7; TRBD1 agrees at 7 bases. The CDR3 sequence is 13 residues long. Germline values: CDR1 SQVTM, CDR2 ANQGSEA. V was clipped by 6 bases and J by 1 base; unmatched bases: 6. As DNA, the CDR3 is TGCAGCGTCCCGGGACAGCGTTCCTACGAGCAGTACTTC. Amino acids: CSVPGQRSYEQYF.

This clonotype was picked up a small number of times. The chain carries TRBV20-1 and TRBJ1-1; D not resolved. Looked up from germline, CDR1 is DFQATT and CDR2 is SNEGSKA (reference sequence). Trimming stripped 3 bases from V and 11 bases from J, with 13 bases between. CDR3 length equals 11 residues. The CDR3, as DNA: TGCAGTGCTAGGGCACTTGAGGCGGCTTTCTTT. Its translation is CSARALEAAFF.

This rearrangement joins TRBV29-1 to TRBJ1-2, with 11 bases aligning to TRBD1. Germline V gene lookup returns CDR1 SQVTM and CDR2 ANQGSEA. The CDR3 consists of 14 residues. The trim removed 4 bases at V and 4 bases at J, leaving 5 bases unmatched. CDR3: CSVGGTGGFYGYTF. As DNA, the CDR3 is TGCAGCGTTGGAGGGACAGGGGGATTCTATGGCTACACCTTC.

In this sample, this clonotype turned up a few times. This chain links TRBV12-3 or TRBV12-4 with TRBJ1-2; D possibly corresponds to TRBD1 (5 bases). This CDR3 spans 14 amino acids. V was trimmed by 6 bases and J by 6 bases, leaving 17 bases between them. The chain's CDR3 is CASSLAGWSDGYTF. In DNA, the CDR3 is TGTGCCAGCAGCTTGGCAGGGTGGTCGGATGGCTACACCTTC.

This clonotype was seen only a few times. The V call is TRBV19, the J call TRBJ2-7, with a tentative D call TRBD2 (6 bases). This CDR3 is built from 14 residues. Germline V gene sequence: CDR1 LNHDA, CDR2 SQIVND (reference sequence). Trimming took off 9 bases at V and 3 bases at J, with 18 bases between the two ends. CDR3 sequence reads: CASTVGTGDYEQYF. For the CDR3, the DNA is TGTGCCAGCACGGTCGGGACGGGAGACTACGAGCAGTACTTC.

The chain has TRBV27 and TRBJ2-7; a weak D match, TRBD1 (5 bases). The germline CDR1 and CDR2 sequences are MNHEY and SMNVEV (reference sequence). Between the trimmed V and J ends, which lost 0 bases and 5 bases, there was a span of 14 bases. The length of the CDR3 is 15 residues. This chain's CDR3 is CASSLSGNGADEQYF. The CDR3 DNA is TGTGCCAGCAGTTTATCGGGAAATGGGGCTGACGAGCAGTACTTC.

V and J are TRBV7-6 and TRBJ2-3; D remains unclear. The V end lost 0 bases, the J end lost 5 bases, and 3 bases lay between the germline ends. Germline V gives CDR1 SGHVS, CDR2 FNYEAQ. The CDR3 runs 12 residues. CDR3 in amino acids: CASSLAEDTQYF. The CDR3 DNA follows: TGTGCCAGCAGCTTAGCTGAAGATACGCAGTATTTT. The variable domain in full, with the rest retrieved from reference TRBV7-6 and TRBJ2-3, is GAGVSQSPRYKVTKRGQDVALRCDPISGHVSLYWYRQALGQGPEFLTYFNYEAQQDKSGLPNDRFSAERPEGSISTLTIQRTEQRDSAMYRCASSLAEDTQYFGPGTRLTVL.

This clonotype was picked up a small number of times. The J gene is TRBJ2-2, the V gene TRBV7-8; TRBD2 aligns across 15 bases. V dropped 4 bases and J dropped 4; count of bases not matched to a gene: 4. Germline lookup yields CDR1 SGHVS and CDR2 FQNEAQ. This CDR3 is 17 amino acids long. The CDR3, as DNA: TGTGCCAGCAGCTCCGGACTAGCGGGGGGGGGCACCGGGGAGCTGTTTTTT. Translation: CASSSGLAGGGTGELFF.

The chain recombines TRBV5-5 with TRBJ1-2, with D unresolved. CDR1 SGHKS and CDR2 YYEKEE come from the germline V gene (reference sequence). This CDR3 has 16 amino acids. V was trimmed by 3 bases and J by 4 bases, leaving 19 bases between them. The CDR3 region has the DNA TGTGCCAGCAGCTCGTACCTCATAGGCGGTGGCTATGGCTACACCTTC. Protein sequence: CASSSYLIGGGYGYTF.

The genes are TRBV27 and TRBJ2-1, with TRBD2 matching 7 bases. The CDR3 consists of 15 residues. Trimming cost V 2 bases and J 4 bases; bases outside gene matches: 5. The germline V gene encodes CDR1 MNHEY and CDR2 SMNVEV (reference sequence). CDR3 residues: CASSLRAGGYNEQFF. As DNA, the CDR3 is TGTGCCAGCAGTTTACGTGCCGGGGGGTACAATGAGCAGTTCTTC.

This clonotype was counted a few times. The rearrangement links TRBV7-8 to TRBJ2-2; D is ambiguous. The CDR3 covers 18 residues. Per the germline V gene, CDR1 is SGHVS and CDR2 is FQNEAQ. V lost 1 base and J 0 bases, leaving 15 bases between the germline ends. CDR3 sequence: CASSLDLGSIANTGELFF. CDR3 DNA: TGTGCCAGCAGCTTAGATCTTGGTTCAATCGCGAACACCGGGGAGCTGTTTTTT.